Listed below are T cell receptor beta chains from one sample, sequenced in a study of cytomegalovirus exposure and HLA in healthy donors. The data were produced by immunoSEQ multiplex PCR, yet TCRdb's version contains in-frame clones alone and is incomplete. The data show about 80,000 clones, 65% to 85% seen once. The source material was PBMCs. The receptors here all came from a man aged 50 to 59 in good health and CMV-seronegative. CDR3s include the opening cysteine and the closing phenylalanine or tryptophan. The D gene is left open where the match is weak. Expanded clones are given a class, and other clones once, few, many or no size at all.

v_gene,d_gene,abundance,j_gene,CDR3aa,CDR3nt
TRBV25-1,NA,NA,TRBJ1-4,CASSGRTSGANEKLFF,TGTGCCAGCAGTGGCAGGACGAGCGGAGCTAATGAAAAACTGTTTTTT
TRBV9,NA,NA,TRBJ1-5,CASSVGATSNQPQHF,TGTGCCAGCAGCGTAGGAGCCACTAGCAATCAGCCCCAGCATTTT
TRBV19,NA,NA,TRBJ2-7,CASTMGRGEQYF,TGTGCCAGTACCATGGGGCGTGGAGAGCAGTACTTC
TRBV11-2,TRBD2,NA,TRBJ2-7,CASSSRGGASSYEQYF,TGTGCCAGCAGCTCCCGGGGGGGGGCCAGCTCCTACGAGCAGTACTTC
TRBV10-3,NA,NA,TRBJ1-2,CAISEWEDYGYTF,TGTGCCATCAGTGAATGGGAGGACTATGGCTACACCTTC
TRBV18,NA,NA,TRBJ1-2,CASSPSEKGINGYTF,TGTGCCAGCTCACCGAGCGAAAAAGGAATCAATGGCTACACCTTC
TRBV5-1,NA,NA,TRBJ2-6,CASSRTLAAGANVLTF,TGCGCCAGCAGCCGGACTCTCGCAGCTGGGGCCAACGTCCTGACTTTC
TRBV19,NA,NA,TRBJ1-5,CASSNPRLPQHF,TGTGCCAGTAGTAATCCCCGACTGCCCCAGCATTTT
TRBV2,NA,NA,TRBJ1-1,CASSPQVVAEAFF,TGTGCCAGCAGTCCGCAGGTCGTTGCTGAAGCTTTCTTT
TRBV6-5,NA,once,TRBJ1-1,CASSYRAGNTEAFF,TGTGCCAGCAGTTACCGGGCGGGGAACACTGAAGCTTTCTTT
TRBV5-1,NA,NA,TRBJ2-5,CASSPIGGRETQYF,TGCGCCAGCAGCCCGATCGGGGGACGGGAGACCCAGTACTTC
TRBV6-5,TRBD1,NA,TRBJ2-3,CASSYGGTGVADTQYF,TGTGCCAGCAGTTACGGTGGGACAGGGGTGGCAGATACGCAGTATTTT
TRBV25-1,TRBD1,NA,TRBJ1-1,CASSEVGQGAGTEAFF,TGTGCCAGCAGTGAAGTGGGACAGGGGGCCGGCACTGAAGCTTTCTTT
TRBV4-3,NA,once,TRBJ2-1,CASSQDRTGRGEQFF,TGCGCCAGCAGCCAAGATAGGACAGGGAGGGGTGAGCAGTTCTTC
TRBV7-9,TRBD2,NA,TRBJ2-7,CASSRGGGSYEQYF,TGTGCCAGCAGCCGAGGCGGGGGATCCTACGAGCAGTACTTC
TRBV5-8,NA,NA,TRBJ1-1,CASSLGGANTEAFF,TGTGCCAGCAGCTTAGGGGGTGCCAACACTGAAGCTTTCTTT
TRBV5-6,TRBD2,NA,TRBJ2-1,CASSRGAGVVTYNEQFF,TGTGCCAGCAGCCGTGGGGCGGGGGTAGTTACCTACAATGAGCAGTTCTTC
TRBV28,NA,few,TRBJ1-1,CASSLGQIEAFF,TGTGCCAGCAGCCTCGGACAGATCGAAGCTTTCTTT
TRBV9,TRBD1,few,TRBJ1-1,CASSVGGTDTEAFF,TGTGCCAGCAGCGTAGGAGGGACAGACACTGAAGCTTTCTTT
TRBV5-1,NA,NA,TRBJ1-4,CASSFGERGEKLFF,TGCGCCAGCAGCTTTGGCGAACGGGGGGAAAAACTGTTTTTT
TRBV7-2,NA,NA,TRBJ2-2,CASSLDGVGSTGELFF,TGTGCCAGCAGCTTAGACGGGGTAGGCAGCACCGGGGAGCTGTTTTTT
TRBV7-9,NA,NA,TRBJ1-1,CASSVQGTEAFF,TGTGCCAGCAGCGTACAGGGCACTGAAGCTTTCTTT
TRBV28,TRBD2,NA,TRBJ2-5,CASSSHSGNGQETQYF,TGTGCCAGCAGTTCACATAGCGGGAACGGCCAAGAGACCCAGTACTTC
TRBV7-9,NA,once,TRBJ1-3,CASNRGGVVSGNTIYF,TGTGCCAGCAACCGGGGGGGGGTAGTCTCTGGAAACACCATATATTTT
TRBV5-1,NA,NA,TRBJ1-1,CASSLAGTAKGAEAFF,TGCGCCAGCAGCTTGGCCGGAACAGCAAAAGGGGCTGAAGCTTTCTTT
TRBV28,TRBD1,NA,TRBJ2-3,CASSGTGHPASTDTQYF,TGTGCCAGCAGTGGGACAGGTCACCCTGCTAGCACAGATACGCAGTATTTT
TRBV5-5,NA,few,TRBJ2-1,CASSLVGLEANEQFF,TGTGCCAGCAGCCTGGTAGGTCTAGAGGCAAATGAGCAGTTCTTC
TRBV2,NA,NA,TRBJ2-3,CASAVADTQYF,TGTGCCAGCGCGGTGGCAGATACGCAGTATTTT